The 27 T cell receptor beta chains below come from one sample, sequenced in a study of cytomegalovirus exposure and HLA in healthy donors (dated by TCRdb to 2016 to 2017). Library preparation used the immunoSEQ multiplex PCR assay. The multiplex PCR relied on a mix of 60 forward primers for TCR Vbeta segments and 13 reverse primers for TCR Jbeta segments. As stored in TCRdb, this immuneACCESS dataset retains in-frame rearrangements with V and J assigned. A fraction of the clones does not appear; measured against another copy, unresolved V genes explain less than half of the discrepancy, and the remainder lacks a known reason. In this sample the table shows some 180,000 clones, roughly a tenth of which occur a single time. The ten largest clones capture approximately 1.3% of the sample. The specimen was PBMCs. The origin of the receptors is a woman younger than 45 in good health and CMV-seropositive.

This clone has more than one count but fewer than ten. The chain has TRBV5-1 and TRBJ1-1, with a possible D match to TRBD1 (5 bases). CDR1 and CDR2 (germline): SGHRS, YFSETQ. Trimming removed 2 bases from V and 4 bases from J, with 12 bases in between. CDR3 size: 14 residues. CDR3 amino acids: CASSLQVNPTEAFF. In DNA form, the CDR3 reads TGCGCCAGCAGCTTACAGGTTAATCCCACTGAAGCTTTCTTT.

This clone was seen only a few times. This rearrangement joins TRBV5-1 to TRBJ2-3; D perhaps matches TRBD1 (5 bases). Germline CDR1 reads SGHRS; CDR2 reads YFSETQ. With 4 bases removed from V and 4 bases from J, the gap between germline ends came to 10 bases. CDR3 length: 13 residues. CDR3 residues: CASSPVGPDTQYF. CDR3 nucleotide sequence: TGCGCCAGCAGCCCTGTGGGGCCAGATACGCAGTATTTT. Filled out from reference TRBV5-1 and TRBJ2-3, the complete variable domain reads KAGVTQTPRYLIKTRGQQVTLSCSPISGHRSVSWYQQTPGQGLQFLFEYFSETQRNKGNFPGRFSGRQFSNSRSEMNVSTLELGDSALYLCASSPVGPDTQYFGPGTRLTVL.

The chain recombines TRBV11-3 with TRBJ2-3, with 8 bases identical to TRBD2. Losses at the gene ends were 3 bases for V and 0 bases for J; bases not matched to a gene: 2. The germline gives CDR1 SGHNT, CDR2 YENEEA. The CDR3 is made up of 15 amino acids. CDR3 loop: CASSFSGTSTDTQYF. CDR3 DNA sequence: TGTGCCAGCAGCTTTAGCGGGACTAGCACAGATACGCAGTATTTT.

This clone was counted only a few times. J is TRBJ1-1 and V is TRBV6-1; a possible D gene is TRBD1 (6 bases). V dropped 2 bases and J dropped 5 bases, with 15 bases sitting between them. This CDR3 spans 15 amino acids. Germline CDR1 and CDR2: MNHNS and SASEGT. CDR3 in amino acids: CASSEPQGPGTEAFF. The CDR3, as DNA: TGTGCCAGCAGTGAACCCCAGGGGCCGGGTACTGAAGCTTTCTTT.

With respect to this clone: A read error may account for a junction end that differs from germline. V and J are TRBV5-1 and TRBJ2-7, with 11 bases lining up with TRBD1. Germline CDR1 SGHRS, CDR2 YFSETQ. CDR3 length: 15 amino acids. The CDR3 DNA sequence: TGCGCCAGCAGCTCCCTAGGGACAGGGGGGTACGTGCAGTACTTC. Translation: CASSSLGTGGYVQYF.

The rearrangement joins TRBV7-9 to TRBJ2-3; TRBD1 is a possible D gene (6 bases). The V end was cut by 5 bases, the J end by 3 bases, with 18 bases between. The germline V gene has CDR1 SEHNR and CDR2 FQNEAQ (reference sequence). The CDR3 is made up of 16 amino acids. The CDR3 sequence: CASSRYGQSGTDTQYF. The CDR3 DNA is TGTGCCAGCAGCCGATATGGACAGTCTGGAACAGATACGCAGTATTTT. The whole variable domain, filled in from reference TRBV7-9 and TRBJ2-3, reads DTGVSQNPRHKITKRGQNVTFRCDPISEHNRLYWYRQTLGQGPEFLTYFQNEAQLEKSRLLSDRFSAERPKGSFSTLEIQRTEQGDSAMYLCASSRYGQSGTDTQYFGPGTRLTVL.

The rearrangement uses TRBV27 and TRBJ2-3, with TRBD1 matching 7 bases. There are 15 residues in the CDR3. V shed 3 bases, J shed 2 bases, and the junction held 5 bases outside the gene matches. Germline values: CDR1 MNHEY, CDR2 SMNVEV (reference sequence). The CDR3 protein is CASSLTGTNTDTQYF. The CDR3 DNA follows: TGTGCCAGCAGTTTGACAGGGACCAACACAGATACGCAGTATTTT.

The chain couples TRBV10-1 to TRBJ2-1; 9 nucleotides line up with TRBD1. The CDR3 totals 15 residues. Germline loops: CDR1 WNHNN, CDR2 SYGVQD (reference sequence). The V segment lost 6 bases and the J segment 5 bases; nucleotides outside the gene matches: 8. The CDR3 DNA sequence: TGCGCCAGCAGAGCGGACAGGGGCCGCAACAATGAGCAGTTCTTC. It encodes CASRADRGRNNEQFF.

This clone has a handful of counts. The V gene is TRBV29-1, the J gene TRBJ1-4; 7 bases are a match to TRBD1. The CDR3 totals 15 residues. V shed 6 bases, J shed 7 bases, and the junction held 14 bases outside the gene matches. Per the germline V gene, CDR1 is SQVTM and CDR2 is ANQGSEA. DNA of the CDR3: TGCAGCGTCGACGACCTACAGGGGTGGGGTGAAAAACTGTTTTTT. This gives the protein CSVDDLQGWGEKLFF.

The rearrangement uses TRBV7-8 and TRBJ2-3; 10 nucleotides line up with TRBD2. Germline-derived CDR1 and CDR2 are SGHVS and FQNEAQ. Unmatched junction bases numbered 11, after V lost 0 bases and J lost 5 bases. This CDR3 comprises 18 residues. DNA of the CDR3: TGTGCCAGCAGCTTAGCGCTAAAGCTAGCGGGAGTGGAAGATACGCAGTATTTT. It yields the protein CASSLALKLAGVEDTQYF.

The gene calls are TRBV27 and TRBJ2-2, with TRBD1 matching over 9 bases. The ends lost 6 bases at V and 1 base at J; junction bases unmatched: 6. The length of the CDR3 is 16 residues. Germline loops: CDR1 MNHEY, CDR2 SMNVEV (reference sequence). The CDR3 reads CASRPQGAQNTGELFF. CDR3 in DNA: TGTGCCAGCAGACCACAGGGGGCCCAGAACACCGGGGAGCTGTTTTTT.

This clone came up a few times. This rearrangement joins TRBV5-6 to TRBJ2-7; D perhaps matches TRBD1 (5 bases). Germline CDR1 and CDR2: SGHDT and YYEEEE. V dropped 2 bases and J dropped 3 bases, with 15 bases sitting between them. The length of the CDR3 is 15 residues. The CDR3 reads CASSLLTNRLYEQYF. The CDR3 nucleotides read TGTGCCAGCAGCTTATTAACAAACAGGCTCTACGAGCAGTACTTC.

This clone was seen only a few times. CDR3 nucleotides: TGTGCCAGCTCACCTGCGACAGGATCACAAGAGACCCAGTACTTC. It translates to CASSPATGSQETQYF. The genes are TRBV18 and TRBJ2-5; perhaps TRBD1 as D (6 bases). The CDR3 runs 15 residues. Trimming removed 3 bases from V and 2 bases from J, with 13 bases in between. CDR1 is KGHSH and CDR2 is LQKENI in the germline V gene.

V usage is TRBV5-1 and J usage is TRBJ1-4; no firm D call. Trimming removed 2 bases from V and 0 bases from J, with 8 bases in between. The CDR3 loop spans 15 amino acids. Germline V gene sequence: CDR1 SGHRS, CDR2 YFSETQ. This chain's CDR3 is CASSFTVATNEKLFF. Here the CDR3 DNA reads TGCGCCAGCAGCTTCACGGTTGCAACTAATGAAAAACTGTTTTTT.

The chain joins TRBV6-5 to TRBJ2-5, with TRBD2 as a possible D gene (6 bases). Germline assignment: CDR1 MNHEY and CDR2 SVGAGI. The CDR3 covers 14 residues. Trimming cost V 0 bases and J 2 bases, with 7 bases left between them. CDR3 coding DNA: TGTGCCAGCAGTTACTCTCTAGCGCAAGAGACCCAGTACTTC. Translated, it gives CASSYSLAQETQYF.

The gene calls are TRBV5-4 and TRBJ2-1; TRBD1 matches at 8 bases. This CDR3 is 13 amino acids long. V was clipped by 2 bases and J by 10 bases; unmatched bases: 5. The germline V gene encodes CDR1 SGHNT and CDR2 YYREEE (reference sequence). CDR3 residues: CASSFDRTGEQFF. The CDR3 DNA follows: TGTGCCAGCAGCTTCGATCGGACAGGGGAGCAGTTCTTC.

This chain uses TRBV7-9 with TRBJ1-3; D possibly corresponds to TRBD1 (5 bases). The CDR3 covers 15 residues. Germline values: CDR1 SEHNR, CDR2 FQNEAQ (reference sequence). The V end was cut by 3 bases, the J end by 0 bases, with 9 bases between. CDR3 in DNA: TGTGCCAGCAGCTTGGACACCTACTCTGGAAACACCATATATTTT. Amino acids: CASSLDTYSGNTIYF.

This clone was seen more than once but under ten times. V gene TRBV19 combines with J gene TRBJ2-2; 9 bases fit TRBD2. The CDR3 runs 17 residues. J gave up 4 bases and V 1 base, and 7 bases lay outside the gene matches. Per germline, CDR1 LNHDA and CDR2 SQIVND (reference sequence). This CDR3 reads CASSIGSGSGGTGELFF. CDR3 coding DNA: TGTGCCAGTAGTATAGGTAGCGGGAGTGGTGGCACCGGGGAGCTGTTTTTT.

This clone was recorded a few times. This chain links TRBV20-1 with TRBJ1-1; D is unclear. The CDR3 is 11 amino acids. Trimming stripped 7 bases from V and 0 bases from J, with 6 bases between. Germline assignment: CDR1 DFQATT and CDR2 SNEGSKA (reference sequence). CDR3 DNA: TGCAGTGTTCCAGTGAACACTGAAGCTTTCTTT. This gives the protein CSVPVNTEAFF.

V is TRBV2 and J is TRBJ1-1; tentatively, D is TRBD1 (6 bases). Germline CDR1 SNHLY, CDR2 FYNNEI. The CDR3 has 14 residues. Trimming cost V 7 bases and J 7 bases, with 19 bases left between them. The DNA for the CDR3 is TGTGCCAGCATCCTTACACAGGGAGGGGGTGAAGCTTTCTTT. Translation: CASILTQGGGEAFF. Full variable domain (remainder filled in from reference TRBV2 and TRBJ1-1): EPEVTQTPSHQVTQMGQEVILRCVPISNHLYFYWYRQILGQKVEFLVSFYNNEISEKSEIFDDQFSVERPDGSNFTLKIRSTKLEDSAMYFCASILTQGGGEAFFGQGTRLTVV.

J is TRBJ2-5 and V is TRBV19; the D gene is possibly TRBD1 (7 bases). V was trimmed by 3 bases and J by 1 base, leaving 15 bases between them. This CDR3 is 16 amino acids long. The germline V gene encodes CDR1 LNHDA and CDR2 SQIVND (reference sequence). CDR3: CASSMGGAGGQETQYF. The DNA for the CDR3 is TGTGCCAGTAGTATGGGCGGGGCAGGGGGCCAAGAGACCCAGTACTTC.

Written as DNA, the CDR3 is TGTGCCAGCAGCTTCGCAGAGGCCGAGCAGTACTTC. It specifies CASSFAEAEQYF. This chain connects TRBV11-2 to TRBJ2-7; D not certain. The V and J ends lost 3 bases and 6 bases respectively, with 9 bases between them. Germline CDR1 reads SGHAT; CDR2 reads FQNNGV. CDR3 length equals 12 residues.

This clone has only a few counts. The chain recombines TRBV27 with TRBJ2-7, with a tentative D call TRBD1 (6 bases). Trimming cost V 0 bases and J 3 bases, with 9 bases left between them. The CDR3 contains 14 residues. Germline V gene sequence: CDR1 MNHEY, CDR2 SMNVEV (reference sequence). This chain's CDR3 is CASSLSGAGYEQYF. In nucleotides, the CDR3 is TGTGCCAGCAGTTTATCGGGGGCCGGCTACGAGCAGTACTTC.

CDR3 nucleotide sequence: TGTGCCATCAGCGCCGAGCTCTACGAGCAGTACTTC. Residues: CAISAELYEQYF. V usage is TRBV10-3 and J usage is TRBJ2-5, with D unresolved. The end of the DNA is better explained by TRBJ2-7, so the J call may be wrong. The CDR3 covers 12 residues. Germline CDR1 ENHRY, CDR2 SYGVKD.

Note on this clone: Other DNA sequences in the sample encode the same CDR3. The rearrangement joins TRBV5-1 to TRBJ2-7, with a possible D match to TRBD2 (7 bases). Trimming cost V 5 bases and J 4 bases, with 22 bases left between them. CDR3 size: 16 residues. CDR1 and CDR2 (germline): SGHRS, YFSETQ. In DNA form, the CDR3 reads TGCGCCAGCAGTTTCGGGGGAGGGGGGCCTTGGTACGAGCAGTACTTC. It encodes CASSFGGGGPWYEQYF.

The CDR3 protein is CAWSVNPRSYEQYF. DNA of the CDR3: TGTGCCTGGAGTGTAAACCCTAGATCCTACGAGCAGTACTTC. This sequence joins TRBV30 and TRBJ2-7; D gene uncertain. V was cut by 0 bases and J by 1 base, with 10 bases left in between. CDR3 length: 14 amino acids. Germline V gives CDR1 GTSNPN, CDR2 SVGIG (reference sequence).

In this sample, this clone turned up many times. The chain is built from TRBV2 and TRBJ2-7; perhaps TRBD1 as D (5 bases). Trimming removed 5 bases at V and 4 bases at J, with 9 bases between. CDR3 length equals 12 residues. From germline, CDR1 is SNHLY and CDR2 FYNNEI. CDR3 protein: CASSSQGYEQYF. CDR3 nucleotide sequence: TGTGCCAGCAGTTCGCAGGGTTACGAGCAGTACTTC.